Listed here are 2 T cell receptor beta chains from one sample, sequenced in a study of Graves' ophthalmopathy and Graves' hyperthyroidism. RNA transcripts served as template for amplifying TCR beta CDR3 sequences. The workflow started with a first-round RT-PCR run with HTBI primers and then moved on to a second-round multiplex PCR. TCRdb re-called the multiplex PCR reads through MiXCR, storing one row per CDR3 protein. The repertoire holds roughly 300,000 distinct CDR3 sequences, with roughly 16% as singletons. Sequenced material: peripheral blood. These receptors all stem from an adult man with Graves' ophthalmopathy.

This clonotype was seen many times. The V and J genes are TRBV19 and TRBJ2-3; D may correspond to TRBD1 or TRBD2 (5 bases each). CDR3 length: 16 amino acids. The V and J ends lost 5 bases and 3 bases respectively, with 18 bases between them. CDR1 is LNHDA and CDR2 is SQIVND in the germline V gene (reference sequence). CDR3 region: CASSPVGGVGTDTQYF. CDR3 DNA sequence: TGTGCCAGTAGTCCCGTTGGGGGAGTCGGAACAGATACGCAGTATTTT. Drawing the rest from reference TRBV19 and TRBJ2-3, the complete variable domain is DGGITQSPKYLFRKEGQNVTLSCEQNLNHDAMYWYRQDPGQGLRLIYYSQIVNDFQKGDIAEGYSVSREKKESFPLTVTSAQKNPTAFYLCASSPVGGVGTDTQYFGPGTRLTVL.

This clonotype was counted many times. The CDR3 region is CASSPLDRQDQETQYF. The CDR3 nucleotides read TGTGCCAGCAGTCCACTAGATAGACAGGACCAAGAGACCCAGTACTTC. The chain carries TRBV6-2 or TRBV6-3 and TRBJ2-5, with D tentatively TRBD1 (6 bases). V lost 5 bases to trimming and J lost 0 bases, with 16 bases between them. The germline V gene encodes CDR1 MNHEY and CDR2 SVGEGT. This CDR3 region has 16 residues.